The 14 T cell receptor beta chains below all came from one sample that was sequenced in a study of naive and memory T cell subsets. An oligonucleotide containing a UMI was ligated to the 3' end of TCR cDNA. Ligated cDNA underwent four rounds of PCR with nested alpha and beta constant region primers and SP2. Using its own MiXCR run on the UMI-ligation and nested PCR reads, TCRdb lists one record per CDR3 protein. Of about 25,000 distinct CDR3 sequences in the sample, 4% to 6.5% are singletons; the top ten hold approximately 7.4%. Sequencing used blood. These receptors were obtained from an adult in good health.

This clonotype came up a few times. CDR3 DNA: TGTGCCAGTAGTTTCGGGACTAGCGGGTCTGACTACGAGCAGTACTTC. Translation gives CASSFGTSGSDYEQYF. The chain links TRBV19 to TRBJ2-7, with 12 bases matching TRBD2. Germline V gene lookup returns CDR1 LNHDA and CDR2 SQIVND (reference sequence). The CDR3 extends over 16 amino acids. Trimming took 5 bases from V and 3 from J; bases not matched to a gene: 8.

J is TRBJ1-2 and V is TRBV19; 10 nucleotides match TRBD1. Germline CDR1 reads LNHDA; CDR2 reads SQIVND (reference sequence). After removal of 5 bases from V and 3 bases from J, the junction contained 12 bases not matched to a gene. The CDR3 runs 17 residues. The CDR3 DNA reads TGTGCCAGTAGTGAGGCCTTGACCGGGACAGGGGACTATGGCTACACCTTC. Translated: CASSEALTGTGDYGYTF. Full variable domain (rest looked up from reference TRBV19 and TRBJ1-2): DGGITQSPKYLFRKEGQNVTLSCEQNLNHDAMYWYRQDPGQGLRLIYYSQIVNDFQKGDIAEGYSVSREKKESFPLTVTSAQKNPTAFYLCASSEALTGTGDYGYTFGSGTRLTVV.

This clonotype was counted many times. V is TRBV6-2 or TRBV6-3 and J is TRBJ1-2; D not resolved. This CDR3 region has 15 residues. V was clipped by 4 bases and J by 0 bases, with 12 bases between them. CDR1 and CDR2 (germline): MNHEY, SVGEGT. The CDR3 sequence: CASSFRRPTNYGYTF. CDR3 coding DNA: TGTGCCAGCAGTTTTCGTCGGCCCACTAACTATGGCTACACCTTC.

Ten or more counts support this clonotype. This chain links TRBV30 with TRBJ2-1, with TRBD2 matching over 7 bases. The germline gives CDR1 GTSNPN, CDR2 SVGIG (reference sequence). This CDR3 is 14 amino acids long. The J segment lost 6 bases and the V segment lost 5 bases, leaving 10 bases of the junction unmatched. The CDR3 nucleotides are TGTGCCTGGTCCTTCGGGACTACTCTCAATGAGCAGTTCTTC. Translating gives CAWSFGTTLNEQFF. The complete variable domain, with remaining parts taken from reference TRBV30 and TRBJ2-1, reads SQTIHQWPATLVQPVGSPLSLECTVEGTSNPNLYWYRQAAGRGLQLLFYSVGIGQISSEVPQNLSASRPQDRQFILSSKKLLLSDSGFYLCAWSFGTTLNEQFFGPGTRLTVL.

This clonotype showed up many times. The rearrangement links TRBV28 to TRBJ2-1; 7 bases are shared with TRBD2. The trim removed 6 bases at V and 9 bases at J, leaving 11 bases unmatched. The CDR3 runs to 14 residues. Looked up from germline, CDR1 is MDHEN and CDR2 is SYDVKM. The CDR3: CASSGGGLDFEQFF. The CDR3 DNA reads as TGTGCCAGCAGCGGGGGAGGACTAGATTTTGAGCAGTTCTTC.

This clonotype occurred many times. The CDR3 spells CAGGGLAGGEQFF. For the CDR3, the DNA is TGTGCCGGCGGAGGACTAGCGGGAGGTGAGCAGTTCTTC. V is TRBV6-6 and J is TRBJ2-1, with 14 positions matching TRBD2. CDR1 and CDR2 from the germline V gene are MNHNY and SVGAGI (reference sequence). Losses at the gene ends were 11 bases for V and 9 bases for J; bases not matched to a gene: 6. This CDR3 is 13 amino acids long.

This clonotype showed up many times. The chain links TRBV20-1 to TRBJ2-2; tentative D call: TRBD1 (5 bases). This CDR3 is built from 13 residues. The germline V gene encodes CDR1 DFQATT and CDR2 SNEGSKA (reference sequence). Trimming took off 2 bases at V and 4 bases at J, with 8 bases between the two ends. The CDR3 loop is CSARNTGTGELFF. As DNA, the CDR3 is TGCAGTGCTAGAAACACAGGCACCGGGGAGCTGTTTTTT.

In its sample, this clonotype was seen many times. The V and J genes are TRBV7-3 and TRBJ2-5, with TRBD1 as a possible D gene (5 bases). V was pared by 1 base and J by 2 bases, with 11 bases between. Germline CDR1 is SGHTA and CDR2 is FQGTGA. There are 15 residues in the CDR3. As DNA, the CDR3 is TGTGCCAGCAGCTTAAATCAGGGCCCTCAAGAGACCCAGTACTTC. Its translation: CASSLNQGPQETQYF.

V gene TRBV7-9 combines with J gene TRBJ2-1; 14 bases match TRBD2. This CDR3 spans 16 amino acids. With V trimmed by 0 bases and J by 9 bases, 4 bases remained unmatched. Germline V gene sequence: CDR1 SEHNR, CDR2 FQNEAQ (reference sequence). The CDR3 sequence: CASSLAGLAGGSEQFF. The DNA for the CDR3 is TGTGCCAGCAGCTTAGCTGGACTAGCGGGAGGTTCTGAGCAGTTCTTC.

This clonotype has a handful of counts. The J gene is TRBJ2-3, the V gene TRBV7-9; TRBD2 aligns across 8 bases. V lost 3 bases to trimming and J lost 0 bases; unmatched junction nucleotides: 5. This CDR3 contains 16 residues. Germline loops: CDR1 SEHNR, CDR2 FQNEAQ (reference sequence). In DNA, the CDR3 is TGTGCCAGCAGCTTCCTAGCGGGCTCTAGCACAGATACGCAGTATTTT. Translated, it gives CASSFLAGSSTDTQYF.

This clonotype was picked up many times. The chain couples TRBV6-5 to TRBJ2-1, with D uncertain. The CDR3 extends over 15 amino acids. Per the germline V gene, CDR1 is MNHEY and CDR2 is SVGAGI. Between the trimmed V and J ends, which lost 0 bases and 2 bases, there was a span of 8 bases. The CDR3 DNA reads as TGTGCCAGCAGTTACTCGCGAGCAGCCTACAATGAGCAGTTCTTC. As protein: CASSYSRAAYNEQFF.

In this sample, this clonotype turned up many times. V and J are TRBV6-5 and TRBJ2-1; TRBD2 aligns across 10 bases. V dropped 2 bases and J dropped 7; count of bases not matched to a gene: 2. The CDR3 has 14 amino acids. Germline V gives CDR1 MNHEY, CDR2 SVGAGI. This chain's CDR3 is CASSYGLADNEQFF. CDR3 in DNA: TGTGCCAGCAGTTACGGACTAGCGGATAATGAGCAGTTCTTC.

This clonotype was detected many times. The chain recombines TRBV9 with TRBJ2-5; the D gene is possibly TRBD1 (7 bases). The CDR3 contains 14 residues. Germline-derived CDR1 and CDR2 are SGDLS and YYNGEE. The V end was cut by 4 bases, the J end by 5 bases, with 15 bases between. In DNA, the CDR3 is TGTGCCAGCAGCCCAGGAGGGGGCAAGGAGACCCAGTACTTC. Protein: CASSPGGGKETQYF.

This clonotype came up many times. The J gene is TRBJ1-1, the V gene TRBV7-9; D unresolved. Trimming took off 3 bases at V and 0 bases at J, with 11 bases between the two ends. The germline CDR1 and CDR2 sequences are SEHNR and FQNEAQ (reference sequence). The CDR3 contains 15 residues. The chain's CDR3 is CASSFSPGVNTEAFF. The CDR3 DNA reads TGTGCCAGCAGCTTCTCGCCGGGCGTGAACACTGAAGCTTTCTTT.